This TCR beta chain was profiled in a study of blood T cell repertoires in COVID-19. The data were produced by immunoSEQ multiplex PCR, yet TCRdb's version contains in-frame clones alone and is incomplete. Altogether 110,000 to 150,000 clones are present, over 70% being singletons, with the ten largest covering 1.9%. This CDR3 contains 14 residues. Unmatched junction bases numbered 3, after V lost 9 bases and J lost 2 bases. The germline V gene encodes CDR1 ENHRY and CDR2 SYGVKD. This clone was seen a single time. This rearrangement joins TRBV10-3 to TRBJ2-3; TRBD2 agrees at 12 bases. The clonotype was recovered from a woman in her fifties or sixties with acute or convalescent COVID-19. The sample taken for sequencing was peripheral blood. Here the CDR3 DNA reads TGTGCCATGAGGACTAGCGGGACCACAGATACGCAGTATTTT. This translates into CAMRTSGTTDTQYF.